The table lists the clone carrying this T cell receptor beta chain with a count of one. Germline loops: CDR1 MNHEY, CDR2 SVGAGI. V shed 0 bases and J shed 4 bases, with 9 bases lying between them. The CDR3 has 14 amino acids. The naive CD8 population came from CD45RO-negative cells selected for CCR7, without terminally differentiated effector memory CD45RA+ cells. This specimen belongs to a study of shared clonotypes between healthy human individuals. Assay: immunoSEQ multiplex PCR; the TCRdb copy retains only in-frame clones and omits some. The table includes 1.5 million to 2.5 million clones, less than 95% detected once.

Sequencing was carried out using naive CD8+ T cells sorted from blood. This receptor was taken from a man aged 18-30 years in good health. This chain links TRBV6-5 with TRBJ2-5; tentative D call: TRBD1 (5 bases). CDR3 DNA sequence: TGTGCCAGCAGTTACTCGGGGCGTCCAGAGACCCAGTACTTC. The encoded protein is CASSYSGRPETQYF.